A single sample is the source of the 17 T cell receptor beta chains below, sequenced in a study of blood T cell repertoires in COVID-19. TCRdb's table, derived via immunoSEQ multiplex PCR, lists solely in-frame clones and lacks some. The sample records some 200,000 clones, approximately 83% being singletons. Material for sequencing was PBMCs or T cells enriched from blood (not recorded which). The receptors here all came from a woman aged 50 to 65 who had been exposed to COVID-19.

This clone was observed a few times. The chain links TRBV19 to TRBJ1-6, with D possibly matching TRBD1 (5 bases). Trimming cost V 3 bases and J 4 bases, with 13 bases left between them. Germline V CDR1 and CDR2: LNHDA, SQIVND (reference sequence). This CDR3 is built from 16 residues. The CDR3 DNA reads TGTGCCAGTAGTATCTCGACAGACCTATATAATTCACCCCTCCACTTT. It yields the protein CASSISTDLYNSPLHF.

The chain couples TRBV5-1 to TRBJ1-3; 7 nucleotides align to TRBD1. Germline CDR1 reads SGHRS; CDR2 reads YFSETQ. This CDR3 has 16 amino acids. The J segment lost 3 bases and the V segment lost 4 bases, leaving 10 bases of the junction unmatched. The DNA for the CDR3 is TGCGCCAGCAGCGTTACCCCCGACAGGGTTGGAAACACCATATATTTT. This translates into CASSVTPDRVGNTIYF.

The V gene is TRBV7-8, the J gene TRBJ2-2; D unresolved. Trimming took 5 bases from V and 1 from J, leaving 17 bases between them. CDR1 and CDR2 (germline): SGHVS, FQNEAQ. The CDR3 length is 17 residues. The CDR3 nucleotides read TGTGCCAGCAGCCCCCTTCCCGCGACGGGGAACACCGGGGAGCTGTTTTTT. It yields the protein CASSPLPATGNTGELFF.

The count of this clone is one. CDR3 sequence (DNA): TGTGCCAGTGCCGTCCCGGGAGGTCCAACTTCCAATGAGCAGTTCTTC. It translates to CASAVPGGPTSNEQFF. The gene calls are TRBV19 and TRBJ2-1; 7 bases agree with TRBD2. This CDR3 is 16 amino acids long. J was trimmed by 6 bases and V by 8 bases; bases with no gene match: 16. Germline CDR1 is LNHDA and CDR2 is SQIVND (reference sequence).

J is TRBJ1-6 and V is TRBV6-2 or TRBV6-3, with D possibly being TRBD1 (6 bases). The CDR3 spans 15 residues. Germline V CDR1 and CDR2: MNHEY, SVGEGT. The V and J ends lost 4 bases and 7 bases respectively, with 14 bases between them. This CDR3 reads CASSLGQGSNSPLHF. CDR3 nucleotides: TGTGCCAGCAGTTTAGGGCAGGGGAGCAATTCACCCCTCCACTTT.

The CDR3 sequence: CASPGGGGETQYF. As DNA, the CDR3 is TGTGCCTCTCCGGGGGGCGGGGGAGAGACCCAGTACTTC. This chain uses TRBV28 with TRBJ2-5; possible D gene TRBD2, 7 bases. The CDR3 length is 13 residues. V gave up 11 bases and J gave up 4 bases, with 17 bases separating them. Germline V CDR1 and CDR2: MDHEN, SYDVKM.

The chain recombines TRBV11-2 with TRBJ2-6; D not resolved. CDR1 is SGHAT, CDR2 FQNNGV, per germline. Trimming left V 5 bases short and J 0 bases short, with 8 bases between. The length of the CDR3 is 15 residues. This chain's CDR3 is CASSAPPSGANVLTF. The CDR3 nucleotides are TGTGCCAGCAGCGCGCCCCCCTCTGGGGCCAACGTCCTGACTTTC.

The V call is TRBV19, the J call TRBJ1-1; D perhaps matches TRBD1 (6 bases). Germline CDR1 reads LNHDA; CDR2 reads SQIVND (reference sequence). The CDR3 sequence is 12 residues long. V gave up 7 bases and J gave up 4 bases, with 10 bases separating them. The CDR3 spells CASKAGATEAFF. CDR3 nucleotide sequence: TGTGCCAGTAAAGCAGGGGCCACTGAAGCTTTCTTT.

This clone was counted a single time. CDR3: CASSWTGRETQYF. The CDR3 coding sequence is TGTGCCAGCAGCTGGACAGGCCGCGAGACCCAGTACTTC. The chain joins TRBV11-2 to TRBJ2-5; 7 positions match TRBD1. Germline CDR1 and CDR2: SGHAT and FQNNGV. With 4 bases clipped from V and 5 bases from J, the junction kept 4 bases outside the gene matches. There are 13 residues in the CDR3.

The chain employs TRBV4-3 and TRBJ2-3; D gene uncertain. V lost 0 bases and J 6 bases, leaving 10 bases between the germline ends. CDR3 length: 14 residues. Per germline, CDR1 LGHNA and CDR2 YSLEER. Here the CDR3 DNA reads TGCGCCAGCAGCCAAGATCCCGGTTTGGATACGCAGTATTTT. Translating gives CASSQDPGLDTQYF.

J is TRBJ1-1 and V is TRBV19; possibly TRBD1 for D (6 bases). The CDR3 loop spans 13 amino acids. Trimming pared 5 bases from V and 6 bases from J, leaving 13 bases between. The germline V gene has CDR1 LNHDA and CDR2 SQIVND (reference sequence). The CDR3 here is CASSGNRAAEAFF. The CDR3 DNA follows: TGTGCCAGTAGTGGGAACAGGGCGGCTGAAGCTTTCTTT.

The chain's CDR3 is CASSINRGGEAFF. In DNA form, the CDR3 reads TGTGCCAGTAGTATAAACAGGGGGGGTGAAGCTTTCTTT. The chain joins TRBV19 to TRBJ1-1; 8 bases align to TRBD1. With V trimmed by 2 bases and J by 7 bases, 3 bases remained unmatched. The length of the CDR3 is 13 residues. The germline CDR1 and CDR2 sequences are LNHDA and SQIVND (reference sequence).

This clone appeared a few times. The chain couples TRBV5-5 to TRBJ2-1, with a weak D call TRBD1 (6 bases). Per the germline V gene, CDR1 is SGHKS and CDR2 is YYEKEE (reference sequence). The CDR3 is made up of 13 amino acids. With 4 bases removed from V and 4 bases from J, the gap between germline ends came to 9 bases. The CDR3: CASSGGPYNEQFF. In DNA, the CDR3 is TGTGCCAGCAGCGGGGGCCCTTACAATGAGCAGTTCTTC.

The chain couples TRBV7-8 to TRBJ2-3; 8 bases line up with TRBD1. The CDR3 contains 14 residues. V shed 5 bases, J shed 0 bases, and the junction held 1 base outside the gene matches. CDR1 SGHVS and CDR2 FQNEAQ come from the germline V gene. For the CDR3, the DNA is TGTGCCAGCAGCCGGGACAGGAGCACAGATACGCAGTATTTT. As protein: CASSRDRSTDTQYF.

The chain is built from TRBV7-8 and TRBJ2-7, with D perhaps TRBD2 (5 bases). Germline loops: CDR1 SGHVS, CDR2 FQNEAQ. V lost 4 bases and J lost 6, with 10 bases in between. The CDR3 has 12 amino acids. The CDR3 sequence is CASSSGGLEQYF. CDR3 coding DNA: TGTGCCAGCAGCTCGGGCGGGCTCGAGCAGTACTTC.

The J gene is TRBJ1-2, the V gene TRBV30; D not certain. V lost 3 bases and J lost 4, with 15 bases in between. The CDR3 runs 14 residues. Looked up from germline, CDR1 is GTSNPN and CDR2 is SVGIG (reference sequence). The DNA of the CDR3 is TGTGCCTGGAGGGCGGGAGGTATCCCCTATGGCTACACCTTC. This codes for CAWRAGGIPYGYTF.

The gene calls are TRBV7-2 and TRBJ1-1, with a tentative D call TRBD1 (6 bases). This CDR3 comprises 16 residues. Germline lookup yields CDR1 SGHTA and CDR2 FQGNSA. Trimming removed 0 bases from V and 1 base from J, with 12 bases in between. The CDR3 loop reads CASSLASGAWNTEAFF. The CDR3 region has the DNA TGTGCCAGCAGCTTAGCCTCAGGGGCATGGAACACTGAAGCTTTCTTT.